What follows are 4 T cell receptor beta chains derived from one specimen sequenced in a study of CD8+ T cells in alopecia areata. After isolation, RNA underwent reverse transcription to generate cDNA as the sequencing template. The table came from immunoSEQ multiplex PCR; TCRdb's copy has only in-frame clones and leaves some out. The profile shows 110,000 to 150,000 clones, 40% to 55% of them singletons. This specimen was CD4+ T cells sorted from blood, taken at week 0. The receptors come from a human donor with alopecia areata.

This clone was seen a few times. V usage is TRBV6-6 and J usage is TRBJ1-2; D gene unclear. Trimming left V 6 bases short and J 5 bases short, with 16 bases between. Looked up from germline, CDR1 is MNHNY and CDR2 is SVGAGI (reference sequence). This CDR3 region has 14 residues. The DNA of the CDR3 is TGTGCCAGCAGCTTCGGGCGGGAGATATATGGCTACACCTTC. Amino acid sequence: CASSFGREIYGYTF.

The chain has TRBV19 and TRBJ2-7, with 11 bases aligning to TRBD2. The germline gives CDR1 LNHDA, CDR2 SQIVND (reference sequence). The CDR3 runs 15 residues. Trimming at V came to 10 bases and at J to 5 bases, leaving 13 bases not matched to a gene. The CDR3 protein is CATQPIAGGIDEQYF. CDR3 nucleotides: TGTGCCACCCAACCGATAGCGGGAGGGATCGACGAGCAGTACTTC.

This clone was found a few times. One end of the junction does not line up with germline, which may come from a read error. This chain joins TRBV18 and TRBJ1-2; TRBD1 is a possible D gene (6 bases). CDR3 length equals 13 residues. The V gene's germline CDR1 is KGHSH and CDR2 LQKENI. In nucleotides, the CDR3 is TGTGCCAGCTCACCACCGGAGGGGGGCTCATCCTCCTTC. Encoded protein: CASSPPEGGSSSF.

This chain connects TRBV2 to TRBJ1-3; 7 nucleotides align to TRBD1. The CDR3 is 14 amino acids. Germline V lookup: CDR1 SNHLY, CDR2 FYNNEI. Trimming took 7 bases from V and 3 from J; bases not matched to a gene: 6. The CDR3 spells CASTPGGLGNTIYF. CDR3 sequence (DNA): TGTGCCAGCACTCCAGGGGGACTTGGAAACACCATATATTTT. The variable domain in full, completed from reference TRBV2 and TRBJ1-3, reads EPEVTQTPSHQVTQMGQEVILRCVPISNHLYFYWYRQILGQKVEFLVSFYNNEISEKSEIFDDQFSVERPDGSNFTLKIRSTKLEDSAMYFCASTPGGLGNTIYFGEGSWLTVV.